A selection of T cell receptor beta chains follows, all from one sample in a study of cytomegalovirus exposure and HLA in healthy donors. Sequenced by immunoSEQ multiplex PCR; TCRdb stores in-frame clones only, minus some. Of about 150,000 clones in the sample, less than 80% are singletons; the top ten hold approximately 2.3%. The sequenced sample was PBMCs. The origin of the receptors is a man between 25 and 39 years old in good health and CMV-seronegative. Each CDR3 is given with its conserved first and last residue. The D gene is left open where the match is weak. Expanded clones are given a class, and other clones once, few, many or no size at all.

v_gene	abundance	j_gene	d_gene	CDR3nt	CDR3aa
TRBV7-9	.	TRBJ1-1	.	TGTGCCAGCAGCTTAGGGAGGAATACTGAAGCTTTCTTT	CASSLGRNTEAFF
TRBV27	.	TRBJ2-7	.	TGTGCCAGCAGTTTGTGGTTGGGCGACGAGCAGTACTTC	CASSLWLGDEQYF
TRBV15	few	TRBJ2-7	.	TGTGCCACCGACAATGGGCGAAACTACGAGCAGTACTTC	CATDNGRNYEQYF
TRBV7-9	.	TRBJ1-2	TRBD1	TGTGCCAGCAGCACCAGGACAGGCGTCGGCTACACCTTC	CASSTRTGVGYTF
TRBV7-2	.	TRBJ2-7	.	TGTGCCAGCGTCCGGGGGTACGAGCAGTACTTC	CASVRGYEQYF
TRBV7-9	.	TRBJ2-3	TRBD2	TGTGCCAGCAGCGGACTAGCGAAGAATACTCCTAGCACAGATACGCAGTATTTT	CASSGLAKNTPSTDTQYF
TRBV29-1	.	TRBJ2-7	TRBD1	TGCAGCGTCGCTGGGGGACAGAGGAGCTCCTACGAGCAGTACTTC	CSVAGGQRSSYEQYF
TRBV6-4	.	TRBJ2-5	TRBD1	TGTGCCAGCAAAGGGACAGCAACTCAAACTAATCTCGGGCAGAAAGAGACCCAGTACTTC	CASKGTATQTNLGQKETQYF
TRBV25-1	few	TRBJ1-6	.	TGTGCCAGCAGTGGGCGGGAGGCAGGGATGGGATCACCCCTCCACTTT	CASSGREAGMGSPLHF
TRBV6-4	few	TRBJ2-1	TRBD1	TGTGCCAGCTCCCCGAAGGGGGCTGGAAATGAGCAGTTCTTC	CASSPKGAGNEQFF
TRBV6-1	once	TRBJ1-2	.	TGTGCCAGCAACCCCGGCTATGGCTACACCTTC	CASNPGYGYTF
TRBV5-1	.	TRBJ2-7	TRBD1	TGCGCCAGCAGCTCGACCGGGACAGGGACCTACGAGCAGTACTTC	CASSSTGTGTYEQYF
TRBV4-2	.	TRBJ2-6	.	TGTGCCAGCAGCCAAGATCGAACTCCCTCTGGGGCCAACGTCCTGACTTTC	CASSQDRTPSGANVLTF
TRBV5-6	.	TRBJ2-7	.	TGTGCCAGCAGTTCGGGAAACTACGAGCAGTACTTC	CASSSGNYEQYF
TRBV6-1	.	TRBJ2-5	.	TGTGCCAGCAGTGAACAAGGGGGCCGGGGGGAGACCCAGTACTTC	CASSEQGGRGETQYF